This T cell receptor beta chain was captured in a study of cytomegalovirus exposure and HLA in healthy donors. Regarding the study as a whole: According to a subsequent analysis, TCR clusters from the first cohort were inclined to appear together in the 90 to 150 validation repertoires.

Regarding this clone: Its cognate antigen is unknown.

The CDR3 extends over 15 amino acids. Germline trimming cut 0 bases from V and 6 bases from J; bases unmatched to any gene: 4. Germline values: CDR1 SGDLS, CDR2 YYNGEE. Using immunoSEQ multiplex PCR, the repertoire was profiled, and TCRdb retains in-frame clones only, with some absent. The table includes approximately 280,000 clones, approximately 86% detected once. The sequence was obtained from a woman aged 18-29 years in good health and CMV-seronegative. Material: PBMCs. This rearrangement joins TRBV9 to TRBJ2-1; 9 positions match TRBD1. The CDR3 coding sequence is TGTGCCAGCAGCGTAGAGGGACAGGGCGCCAATGAGCAGTTCTTC. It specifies CASSVEGQGANEQFF.